The 15 T cell receptor beta chains below come from one sample, sequenced in a study of T cell responses to AZD1222 COVID-19 vaccine. The data were produced by immunoSEQ multiplex PCR, yet TCRdb's version contains in-frame clones alone and is incomplete. The table lists 40,000 to 60,000 clones, roughly 90% of them singletons. Material: peripheral blood, obtained 28 days after the second AZD1222 dose. The receptors come from an adult who received the AZD1222 COVID-19 vaccine.

CDR3 nucleotide sequence: TGTGCCAGCAAGATAGCGGAGACCCAGTACTTC. This encodes CASKIAETQYF. The V and J genes are TRBV2 and TRBJ2-5; weak D call: TRBD2 (5 bases). Trimming removed 7 bases at V and 5 bases at J, with 8 bases between. The CDR3 runs to 11 residues. Germline lookup yields CDR1 SNHLY and CDR2 FYNNEI.

CDR3 sequence: CASSLSRVETQYF. As DNA, the CDR3 is TGCGCCAGCAGCTTGAGCAGGGTAGAGACCCAGTACTTC. The chain recombines TRBV5-1 with TRBJ2-5, with D possibly TRBD1 on 5 matching bases. The ends were cut back, 1 base at V and 4 bases at J, with 8 bases in the middle. Germline assignment: CDR1 SGHRS and CDR2 YFSETQ. This CDR3 region has 13 residues.

This chain joins TRBV10-3 and TRBJ1-5; TRBD1 matches at 7 bases. Germline trimming cut 5 bases from V and 3 bases from J; bases unmatched to any gene: 7. Germline V gene sequence: CDR1 ENHRY, CDR2 SYGVKD. There are 15 residues in the CDR3. In DNA, the CDR3 is TGTGCCATCAGTCCGGGACAGACTGTCAATCAGCCCCAGCATTTT. Residues: CAISPGQTVNQPQHF.

The gene calls are TRBV24-1 and TRBJ2-5, with a weak D call TRBD2 (7 bases). CDR1 KGHDR and CDR2 SFDVKD come from the germline V gene. CDR3 length: 15 residues. V lost 2 bases and J lost 5, with 14 bases in between. CDR3 DNA sequence: TGTGCCACCAGTGATTCTAGCGGAGGGGGGGAGACCCAGTACTTC. It yields the protein CATSDSSGGGETQYF.

This clone has just a few counts. CDR3 nucleotide sequence: TGCGCCAGCAGCAGGACAGGGGGCGACCGAGGCTACACCTTC. Amino acid sequence: CASSRTGGDRGYTF. The rearrangement uses TRBV5-1 and TRBJ1-2, with 11 bases aligning to TRBD1. The junction had 7 bases not matched to a gene; V was cut back by 4 bases and J by 8 bases. Germline lookup yields CDR1 SGHRS and CDR2 YFSETQ. The CDR3 contains 14 residues.

DNA for the CDR3: TGTGCCTGGAGTCGGGGGAGTTCGTTTAGCGAGCAGTTCTTC. Protein sequence: CAWSRGSSFSEQFF. The V gene is TRBV30, the J gene TRBJ2-1; TRBD2 is a possible D gene (6 bases). This CDR3 contains 14 residues. Trimming removed 2 bases at V and 10 bases at J, with 18 bases between. The germline V gene encodes CDR1 GTSNPN and CDR2 SVGIG (reference sequence).

The chain couples TRBV11-2 to TRBJ2-5, with D possibly matching TRBD2 (6 bases). The CDR3 is 14 amino acids. Germline V gene data show CDR1 as SGHAT and CDR2 as FQNNGV. The ends were cut back, 4 bases at V and 8 bases at J, with 17 bases in the middle. This chain's CDR3 is CASSSLGTRLTQYF. CDR3 DNA sequence: TGTGCCAGCAGCTCTTTGGGGACTCGACTCACCCAGTACTTC.

This chain links TRBV6-2 or TRBV6-3 with TRBJ2-7; 9 bases align to TRBD1. The CDR3 spans 16 residues. J lost 4 bases, V lost 4 bases, and 11 bases had no gene match. The V gene's germline CDR1 is MNHEY and CDR2 SVGEGT. CDR3 in amino acids: CASSSTGGQQRYEQYF. Written as DNA, the CDR3 is TGTGCCAGCAGTTCAACAGGGGGCCAACAACGTTACGAGCAGTACTTC.

The chain couples TRBV9 to TRBJ1-2; a weak D match, TRBD1 (6 bases). Trimming stripped 3 bases from V and 7 bases from J, with 13 bases between. Germline lookup yields CDR1 SGDLS and CDR2 YYNGEE. CDR3 size: 13 residues. The CDR3 bases are TGTGCCAGCAGCGCAGGGGATCGTGCTGGCTACACCTTC. The encoded protein is CASSAGDRAGYTF.

The CDR3, as DNA: TGTGCCAGCAGCCCCCGGGAGGCCATAACTAACAATGAGCAGTTCTTC. Encoded protein: CASSPREAITNNEQFF. The chain links TRBV7-8 to TRBJ2-1; 7 bases match TRBD2. Germline trimming cut 5 bases from V and 5 bases from J; bases unmatched to any gene: 12. CDR1 and CDR2 (germline): SGHVS, FQNEAQ. The length of the CDR3 is 16 residues.

The chain carries TRBV4-2 and TRBJ2-3, with 7 bases aligning to TRBD2. Germline V gene data show CDR1 as LGHNA and CDR2 as YNFKEQ. The CDR3 contains 13 residues. Trimming took 5 bases from V and 1 from J; bases not matched to a gene: 0. The CDR3 protein is CASSGLGTDTQYF. The CDR3 nucleotides are TGTGCCAGCAGCGGACTAGGCACAGATACGCAGTATTTT.

This chain links TRBV7-9 with TRBJ1-1, with D maybe TRBD1 (5 bases). Germline assignment: CDR1 SEHNR and CDR2 FQNEAQ (reference sequence). The V gene lost 2 bases and the J gene lost 7 bases, with 11 bases spanning the gap. The CDR3 spans 13 residues. CDR3 sequence (DNA): TGTGCCAGCAGCTTAAGCAGGGCGTTTGAAGCTTTCTTT. This gives the protein CASSLSRAFEAFF.

The chain has TRBV27 and TRBJ2-5; TRBD1 might be the D (6 bases). This CDR3 region has 17 residues. In germline, CDR1 is MNHEY, CDR2 SMNVEV (reference sequence). V lost 1 base to trimming and J lost 5 bases, with 20 bases between them. The DNA for the CDR3 is TGTGCCAGCAGTTTATGGGGCAGGGGTATTTCAGGGGAGACCCAGTACTTC. This translates into CASSLWGRGISGETQYF.

This clone was seen a few times. V usage is TRBV7-2 and J usage is TRBJ2-3, with D unclear. This CDR3 has 14 residues. Germline V gives CDR1 SGHTA, CDR2 FQGNSA. V dropped 0 bases and J dropped 4 bases, with 8 bases sitting between them. This chain's CDR3 is CASSLAGWADTQYF. The CDR3 bases are TGTGCCAGCAGCTTAGCCGGGTGGGCAGATACGCAGTATTTT.

V is TRBV6-2 or TRBV6-3 and J is TRBJ2-7; 8 positions match TRBD2. Trimming removed 0 bases from V and 3 bases from J; junction bases left unmatched: 7. The germline gives CDR1 MNHEY, CDR2 SVGEGT. The CDR3 spans 16 residues. The CDR3 coding sequence is TGTGCCAGCAGTTACTCGTCTGCGGGAGGAAGCTACGAGCAGTACTTC. Translation gives CASSYSSAGGSYEQYF.